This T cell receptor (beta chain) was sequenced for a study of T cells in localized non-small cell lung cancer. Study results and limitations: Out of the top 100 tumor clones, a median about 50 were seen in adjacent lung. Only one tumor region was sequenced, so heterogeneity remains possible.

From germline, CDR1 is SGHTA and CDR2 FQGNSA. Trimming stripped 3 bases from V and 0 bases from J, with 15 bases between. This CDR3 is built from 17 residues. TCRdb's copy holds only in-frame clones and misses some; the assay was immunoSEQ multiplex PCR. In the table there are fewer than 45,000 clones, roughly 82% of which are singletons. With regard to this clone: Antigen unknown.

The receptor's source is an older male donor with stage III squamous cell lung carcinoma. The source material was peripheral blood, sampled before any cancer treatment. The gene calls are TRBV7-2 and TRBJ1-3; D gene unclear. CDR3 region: CASSFMQIQDSGNTIYF. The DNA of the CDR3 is TGTGCCAGCAGCTTCATGCAGATACAAGACTCTGGAAACACCATATATTTT.